This T cell receptor beta chain was sequenced in a study of CD8+ T cells in alopecia areata. Study overall: Affected scalp percentage set treated patients' severity scores. Study results and limitations: Numerous expanded lesional clones remained in scalp and blood during tofacitinib. Shared TCR sequences were less clear between patients than in mice, possibly partly from HLA diversity. Because of a solitary nonresponder, the connection of baseline CD8+ expansion to response stays uncertain.

With respect to this clone: Its cognate antigen is unknown.

Treatment: oral pan-JAK inhibitor, 5-10 mg twice daily. V was cut by 6 bases and J by 7 bases, with 16 bases left in between. The germline gives CDR1 SQVTM, CDR2 ANQGSEA. The CDR3 has 12 residues. Sequencing relied on a cDNA template that was reverse transcribed from extracted RNA. The protocol was immunoSEQ multiplex PCR, while the TCRdb copy is restricted to in-frame clones and leaves out a portion. The repertoire holds about 190,000 clones, with roughly 70% as singletons. The chain couples TRBV29-1 to TRBJ2-7; D could derive from TRBD1 or TRBD2 (5 bases each). The receptor's source is a human donor with alopecia areata. The material was CD4+ T cells sorted from blood, obtained between weeks 49 and 50, from a patient treated with tofacitinib. The CDR3 nucleotides read TGCAGCGTCGATGGGACCGTTGGTGAGCAGTACTTC. This encodes CSVDGTVGEQYF.